Listed here are 10 T cell receptor beta chains from one sample, sequenced in a study of blood T cells in healthy people across ages. Using a J-beta primer mix together with a sample-barcoded 5' primer, a second PCR was run for about 6 to 12 cycles. TCRdb reprocessed the 5' RACE reads with MiXCR, giving one entry per CDR3 protein. Of roughly 800,000 distinct CDR3 sequences listed, roughly 64% are singletons. What was sequenced was blood. All receptors come from a man in his thirties or forties in good health.

V and J are TRBV25-1 and TRBJ2-4; possibly TRBD1 for D (6 bases). In germline, CDR1 is MGHDK, CDR2 SYGVNS. Trimming took off 5 bases at V and 13 bases at J, with 21 bases between the two ends. The CDR3 has 14 residues. The CDR3 DNA is TGTGCCAGCAGTCTCCCAGGGGTAAATGGGGAGCAGTACTTC. It yields the protein CASSLPGVNGEQYF.

This chain joins TRBV25-1 and TRBJ2-3; TRBD2 aligns across 9 bases. Per germline, CDR1 MGHDK and CDR2 SYGVNS. This CDR3 has 15 amino acids. After removal of 4 bases from V and 4 bases from J, the junction contained 6 bases not matched to a gene. As DNA, the CDR3 is TGTGCCAGCAGTGGGCGGGAGGGAGCGGCAGATACGCAGTATTTT. It encodes CASSGREGAADTQYF.

The chain links TRBV7-2 to TRBJ1-2, with TRBD1 as a possible D gene (5 bases). With 4 bases removed from V and 0 bases from J, the gap between germline ends came to 15 bases. CDR3 length equals 16 residues. Germline CDR1 is SGHTA and CDR2 is FQGNSA. The CDR3 DNA reads as TGTGCCAGCAGCTCACGTGTCGGGGGGACTAACTATGGCTACACCTTC. Its translation: CASSSRVGGTNYGYTF.

This chain joins TRBV6-2 or TRBV6-3 and TRBJ2-7; TRBD2 agrees at 7 bases. V lost 3 bases, J lost 4 bases, and 6 bases stayed unmatched. The CDR3 has 14 amino acids. CDR1 and CDR2 (germline): MNHEY, SVGEGT. CDR3 in amino acids: CASSYRTSFYEQYF. The CDR3 DNA is TGTGCCAGCAGTTATCGGACTAGTTTTTACGAGCAGTACTTC.

This clonotype was counted only a few times. This rearrangement joins TRBV29-1 to TRBJ2-6; D remains ambiguous. Trimming shortened V by 6 bases and J by 4 bases, and 10 bases separated the two germline ends. CDR1 is SQVTM, CDR2 ANQGSEA, per germline. The CDR3 runs to 13 residues. CDR3 nucleotides: TGCAGCGTCTCGTTGGGGGGGGCCAACGTCCTGACTTTC. Translation gives CSVSLGGANVLTF.

This clonotype has a handful of counts. The rearrangement joins TRBV5-4 to TRBJ2-3; TRBD2 is a possible D gene (5 bases). Germline CDR1 is SGHNT and CDR2 is YYREEE (reference sequence). With 0 bases removed from V and 9 bases from J, the gap between germline ends came to 17 bases. The CDR3 runs to 15 residues. The CDR3 DNA sequence: TGTGCCAGCAGCTTGGCCGCTCCAACAAGGGAGACGCAGTATTTT. It specifies CASSLAAPTRETQYF. The entire variable domain, with the rest obtained from reference TRBV5-4 and TRBJ2-3, is as follows: ETGVTQSPTHLIKTRGQQVTLRCSSQSGHNTVSWYQQALGQGPQFIFQYYREEENGRGNFPPRFSGLQFPNYSSELNVNALELDDSALYLCASSLAAPTRETQYFGPGTRLTVL.

This rearrangement joins TRBV5-6 to TRBJ1-6; D is perhaps TRBD1 (5 bases). Germline CDR1 SGHDT, CDR2 YYEEEE. Trimming stripped 2 bases from V and 10 bases from J, with 13 bases between. This CDR3 region has 14 residues. The CDR3, as DNA: TGTGCCAGCAGCTTCCGGACACCCTCCTCACCCCTCCACTTT. It is translated as CASSFRTPSSPLHF.

This chain uses TRBV29-1 with TRBJ2-5, with 9 bases lining up with TRBD2. Germline V gene data show CDR1 as SQVTM and CDR2 as ANQGSEA. This CDR3 spans 15 amino acids. J was trimmed by 2 bases and V by 4 bases; bases with no gene match: 8. The CDR3 nucleotides read TGCAGCGTTGCCGGCGGGAGGGCTACACAAGAGACCCAGTACTTC. Amino acids: CSVAGGRATQETQYF.

The rearrangement uses TRBV11-2 and TRBJ2-7; TRBD2 aligns across 10 bases. Germline assignment: CDR1 SGHAT and CDR2 FQNNGV. The J segment lost 12 bases and the V segment lost 3 bases, leaving 14 bases of the junction unmatched. This CDR3 is 15 amino acids long. In nucleotides, the CDR3 is TGTGCCAGCAGCTTGTCTAGCGGGGGAGGGGAGACCCGGTACTTC. Its protein is CASSLSSGGGETRYF.

This clonotype has a handful of counts. The genes are TRBV7-9 and TRBJ2-7, with 8 bases identical to TRBD2. Germline values: CDR1 SEHNR, CDR2 FQNEAQ (reference sequence). Trimming removed 4 bases from V and 4 bases from J; junction bases left unmatched: 6. The CDR3 loop spans 14 amino acids. The CDR3 sequence is CASSYGGAAYEQYF. DNA of the CDR3: TGTGCCAGCAGCTACGGGGGGGCCGCGTACGAGCAGTACTTC.